This T cell receptor beta chain comes out of a study of OX40 agonist ivuxolimab in advanced cancers. General study findings and limits: Antigens targeted by the expanded peripheral T cells were not determined.

The CDR3 spans 14 residues. Germline values: CDR1 SNHLY, CDR2 FYNNEI. The V end was cut by 6 bases, the J end by 1 base, with 11 bases between. The assay was immunoSEQ multiplex PCR, and TCRdb's table has in-frame clones only and misses some. The data show 70,000 to 95,000 clones, 86% seen once. With regard to this clone: Its antigen is not identified.

The source material was CD4+ or CD8+ T cells sorted from blood, sampled in a trial of the OX40 agonist ivuxolimab. This TCR was recovered from an adult with an advanced solid tumor such as melanoma, head and neck, liver or kidney cancer. The genes are TRBV2 and TRBJ2-3, with D possibly being TRBD1 (6 bases). The CDR3 protein is CASSGWTGTDTQYF. The DNA of the CDR3 is TGTGCCAGCAGCGGATGGACAGGCACAGATACGCAGTATTTT. The variable domain in full, completed from reference TRBV2 and TRBJ2-3, reads EPEVTQTPSHQVTQMGQEVILRCVPISNHLYFYWYRQILGQKVEFLVSFYNNEISEKSEIFDDQFSVERPDGSNFTLKIRSTKLEDSAMYFCASSGWTGTDTQYFGPGTRLTVL.